Presented here are 14 T cell receptor beta chains from one specimen sequenced in a study of T-cell memory formation after mild COVID-19. TCRdb itself ran the 5' RACE reads through MiXCR, one entry per CDR3 protein. The table has 110,000 to 150,000 distinct CDR3 sequences, more than 13% seen once. The specimen was PBMCs or a T cell subset sorted from them (not recorded which). Receptor source: an adult woman who had mild COVID-19 (a few samples of this study predate the infection). Cell type and time point are not known.

This chain links TRBV6-6 with TRBJ2-5; 10 bases match TRBD1. The V gene end was trimmed by 2 bases and the J gene end by 9 bases; junction bases not matched to a gene: 12. CDR3 size: 16 residues. Germline V gene sequence: CDR1 MNHNY, CDR2 SVGAGI (reference sequence). The CDR3 DNA follows: TGTGCCAGCAGTTACACCGGACAGGGGGGGACAAGGGCCCAGTACTTC. It yields the protein CASSYTGQGGTRAQYF.

The chain uses TRBV29-1 and TRBJ2-7; D might be TRBD1 (6 bases). CDR1 SQVTM and CDR2 ANQGSEA come from the germline V gene. CDR3 size: 10 residues. The ends were cut back, 6 bases at V and 7 bases at J, with 10 bases in the middle. The CDR3 nucleotides are TGCAGCGTACAGGGTTATGAGCAGTACTTC. It translates to CSVQGYEQYF.

This clonotype was counted only a few times. The chain combines TRBV11-2 with TRBJ1-1; TRBD1 is a possible D gene (6 bases). This CDR3 region has 16 residues. Germline CDR1 is SGHAT and CDR2 is FQNNGV. The V end was cut by 5 bases, the J end by 3 bases, with 19 bases between. The DNA of the CDR3 is TGTGCCAGCAGCCCAACCCACAGGGTCTGGCACACTGAAGCTTTCTTT. Residues: CASSPTHRVWHTEAFF.

This clonotype was observed a few times. The chain couples TRBV3-1 to TRBJ2-2; D could derive from TRBD1 or TRBD2 (5 bases each). Germline V CDR1 and CDR2: LGHDT, YNNKEL (reference sequence). CDR3 size: 15 residues. Between the trimmed V and J ends, which lost 0 bases and 6 bases, there was a span of 11 bases. The CDR3 DNA reads as TGTGCCAGCAGCCAAGATTGGGGGTATTCCGGGGAGCTGTTTTTT. Protein sequence: CASSQDWGYSGELFF.

This clonotype was seen at least ten times. The V gene is TRBV4-1, the J gene TRBJ2-5; D may correspond to TRBD1 or TRBD2 (6 bases each). V lost 1 base to trimming and J lost 2 bases, with 17 bases between them. The V gene's germline CDR1 is MGHRA and CDR2 YSYEKL. CDR3 length: 17 amino acids. The CDR3 protein is CASSQGEGGTAQETQYF. The CDR3 DNA is TGCGCCAGCAGCCAAGGCGAAGGGGGGACGGCACAAGAGACCCAGTACTTC.

This clonotype was observed a few times. The chain links TRBV4-1 to TRBJ1-5; perhaps TRBD1 as D (5 bases). The V gene's germline CDR1 is MGHRA and CDR2 YSYEKL. The CDR3 covers 16 residues. V was pared by 1 base and J by 2 bases, with 12 bases between. The CDR3 nucleotides read TGCGCCAGCAGCCAAGGGAGGGGAGGTGGCAATCAGCCCCAGCATTTT. This sequence encodes CASSQGRGGGNQPQHF.

This clonotype was detected a few times. CDR3 sequence: CSARSSVTGHEQFF. In nucleotides, the CDR3 is TGCAGTGCTAGATCTAGCGTGACAGGGCATGAGCAGTTCTTC. This chain uses TRBV20-1 with TRBJ2-1; D is possibly TRBD1 (7 bases). Trimming removed 2 bases from V and 8 bases from J, with 16 bases in between. CDR3 size: 14 residues. Germline V gene sequence: CDR1 DFQATT, CDR2 SNEGSKA (reference sequence).

The genes are TRBV27 and TRBJ1-2; weak D call: TRBD1 (5 bases). With 6 bases removed from V and 4 bases from J, the gap between germline ends came to 12 bases. Germline CDR1 and CDR2: MNHEY and SMNVEV (reference sequence). The CDR3 is made up of 13 amino acids. The CDR3: CASRMTELYGYTF. CDR3 DNA: TGTGCCAGCAGGATGACAGAACTCTATGGCTACACCTTC.

This clonotype was counted only a few times. The chain carries TRBV2 and TRBJ2-7, with TRBD2 matching 9 bases. This CDR3 contains 15 residues. V trimming: 8 bases; J trimming: 0 bases; junction bases outside the gene matches: 8. Germline V gives CDR1 SNHLY, CDR2 FYNNEI. CDR3 sequence reads: CASAESGGISYEQYF. CDR3 nucleotides: TGTGCCAGCGCCGAGAGCGGGGGGATCTCCTACGAGCAGTACTTC.

The V and J genes are TRBV4-3 and TRBJ2-7; D ambiguous. Trimming took 0 bases from V and 3 from J, leaving 6 bases between them. CDR3 length equals 13 residues. The germline V gene has CDR1 LGHNA and CDR2 YSLEER. The CDR3 DNA is TGCGCCAGCAGCCAAGATGTCGGCTACGAGCAGTACTTC. It specifies CASSQDVGYEQYF.

A few counts support this clonotype. V is TRBV29-1 and J is TRBJ2-7, with D uncertain. This CDR3 spans 14 amino acids. V was trimmed by 1 base and J by 2 bases, leaving 12 bases between them. The germline V gene has CDR1 SQVTM and CDR2 ANQGSEA. In DNA, the CDR3 is TGCAGCGTTGAAGTCGCCAGGAAAGCCTACGAGCAGTACTTC. Translated, it gives CSVEVARKAYEQYF.

The chain uses TRBV12-5 and TRBJ2-7, with TRBD1 matching 9 bases. The CDR3 runs to 16 residues. V was clipped by 7 bases and J by 4 bases; unmatched bases: 14. CDR1 is LGHNT and CDR2 is FRNRAP in the germline V gene. The CDR3 DNA is TGTGCTAGTGCCCCCGGTTCGGGACAGGGTTTTTACGAGCAGTACTTC. Protein product: CASAPGSGQGFYEQYF.

The chain joins TRBV9 to TRBJ2-1; D may be TRBD2 (6 bases). Germline values: CDR1 SGDLS, CDR2 YYNGEE. CDR3 length: 17 amino acids. Trimming shortened V by 3 bases and J by 2 bases, and 18 bases separated the two germline ends. DNA of the CDR3: TGTGCCAGCAGCGGAGGGGACGGGAGTCGAACCTACAATGAGCAGTTCTTC. It codes for CASSGGDGSRTYNEQFF.

In this sample, this clonotype turned up a few times. The chain is built from TRBV9 and TRBJ2-7; D is ambiguous. Germline loops: CDR1 SGDLS, CDR2 YYNGEE. Trimming pared 4 bases from V and 0 bases from J, leaving 17 bases between. This CDR3 has 16 residues. The CDR3 DNA reads TGTGCCAGCAGCCCCCGACCCTTTTCTAGCTCCTACGAGCAGTACTTC. This translates into CASSPRPFSSSYEQYF.